This T cell receptor (beta chain) originates from a study of STAT5B mutations in CD4+ large granular lymphocyte leukemia. The table came from immunoSEQ multiplex PCR; TCRdb's copy has only in-frame clones and leaves some out. This sample has nearly 30,000 clones, with more than 60% found just once. The CDR3 totals 17 residues. Germline assignment: CDR1 MGHRA and CDR2 YSYEKL. Trimming shortened V by 0 bases and J by 8 bases, and 22 bases separated the two germline ends. General study points: 8/27 top patient clones versus 2/35 control clones were TRBV06-family.

As regards this clone: The antigen remains unidentified.

The chain uses TRBV4-1 and TRBJ1-2; weak D call: TRBD1 (6 bases). The origin of this receptor is a human donor in good health. The sample was CD4+ T cells from blood buffy coats. The CDR3 sequence: CASSQDGGGRVMGGYTF. The CDR3 DNA reads as TGCGCCAGCAGCCAAGACGGCGGGGGGCGAGTGATGGGAGGCTACACCTTC.